These 24 T cell receptor beta chains were all obtained from the same sample, sequenced in a study of Tregs in tolerant kidney transplant recipients. Produced via immunoSEQ multiplex PCR; TCRdb's table is partial and in-frame only. The sample contains some 88,000 clones, just over 90% of which appear only once. Sequenced material: CD8+ T cells from blood. Receptors were obtained from a human donor in good health.

The J gene is TRBJ2-6, the V gene TRBV15, with D possibly called TRBD1 or TRBD2 (5 bases each). Germline V gene lookup returns CDR1 LNHNV and CDR2 YYDKDF (reference sequence). The CDR3 runs to 17 residues. Trimming cost V 7 bases and J 0 bases, with 16 bases left between them. CDR3 coding DNA: TGTGCCACCATTCCCGGGACCGCCAGCTCTGGGGCCAACGTCCTGACTTTC. It yields the protein CATIPGTASSGANVLTF.

The chain joins TRBV18 to TRBJ2-1; 7 bases match TRBD1. This CDR3 has 16 residues. Germline V CDR1 and CDR2: KGHSH, LQKENI. With V trimmed by 3 bases and J by 7 bases, 12 bases remained unmatched. CDR3 region: CASSPFQGVGMNEQFF. CDR3 sequence (DNA): TGTGCCAGCTCACCGTTTCAGGGGGTTGGTATGAATGAGCAGTTCTTC.

Here the CDR3 reads CASSSLYRQNTTGANVLTF. As DNA, the CDR3 is TGTGCCAGCAGCTCACTATACAGGCAAAATACGACTGGGGCCAACGTCCTGACTTTC. This chain links TRBV5-5 with TRBJ2-6; D is possibly TRBD1 (5 bases). Trimming removed 3 bases at V and 2 bases at J, with 21 bases between. Germline CDR1 is SGHKS and CDR2 is YYEKEE (reference sequence). This CDR3 region has 19 residues.

V is TRBV2 and J is TRBJ2-1, with 9 bases lining up with TRBD1. Germline assignment: CDR1 SNHLY and CDR2 FYNNEI. CDR3 length equals 15 residues. V shed 3 bases and J 0 bases; nucleotides not matched to a gene: 0. The CDR3 sequence: CASSETGGSYNEQFF. For the CDR3, the DNA is TGTGCCAGCAGTGAGACAGGGGGCTCCTACAATGAGCAGTTCTTC. Using reference TRBV2 and TRBJ2-1 for the parts outside the CDR3, the full variable domain is EPEVTQTPSHQVTQMGQEVILRCVPISNHLYFYWYRQILGQKVEFLVSFYNNEISEKSEIFDDQFSVERPDGSNFTLKIRSTKLEDSAMYFCASSETGGSYNEQFFGPGTRLTVL.

The genes are TRBV6-6 and TRBJ2-7; D might be TRBD1 (5 bases). V was pared by 0 bases and J by 2 bases, with 5 bases between. The CDR3 length is 13 residues. Germline V lookup: CDR1 MNHNY, CDR2 SVGAGI (reference sequence). CDR3 nucleotides: TGTGCCAGCAGTTACTCACAGGCCTACGAGCAGTACTTC. Translated, it gives CASSYSQAYEQYF.

CDR3 in DNA: TGTGCCAGCAGTTTCCAGCCCCTCATAGAGAACACTGAAGCTTTCTTT. This gives the protein CASSFQPLIENTEAFF. The rearrangement joins TRBV27 to TRBJ1-1; D remains unclear. The ends were cut back, 3 bases at V and 1 base at J, with 15 bases in the middle. The CDR3 is made up of 16 amino acids. Per germline, CDR1 MNHEY and CDR2 SMNVEV (reference sequence).

The genes are TRBV4-1 and TRBJ1-5, with 8 bases lining up with TRBD1. The CDR3 is made up of 14 amino acids. Trimming removed 5 bases from V and 4 bases from J; junction bases left unmatched: 4. The germline V gene has CDR1 MGHRA and CDR2 YSYEKL. The CDR3: CASSWTGLNQPQHF. As DNA, the CDR3 is TGCGCCAGCAGCTGGACAGGGCTAAATCAGCCCCAGCATTTT.

The rearrangement uses TRBV7-6 and TRBJ1-1, with a weak D call TRBD1 (6 bases). There are 14 residues in the CDR3. Germline V gene sequence: CDR1 SGHVS, CDR2 FNYEAQ. V lost 1 base and J 2 bases, leaving 8 bases between the germline ends. CDR3 protein: CASSLGDTNTEAFF. CDR3 nucleotide sequence: TGTGCCAGCAGCTTAGGGGACACCAACACTGAAGCTTTCTTT. Full variable domain (outside the CDR3, taken from reference TRBV7-6 and TRBJ1-1): GAGVSQSPRYKVTKRGQDVALRCDPISGHVSLYWYRQALGQGPEFLTYFNYEAQQDKSGLPNDRFSAERPEGSISTLTIQRTEQRDSAMYRCASSLGDTNTEAFFGQGTRLTVV.

The chain joins TRBV4-2 to TRBJ2-1; the match to TRBD2 covers 7 bases. CDR3 length equals 16 residues. Germline CDR1 reads LGHNA; CDR2 reads YNFKEQ. Unmatched junction bases numbered 9, after V lost 0 bases and J lost 7 bases. CDR3 amino acids: CASSQDREFGGNEQFF. CDR3 nucleotides: TGTGCCAGCAGCCAAGATCGGGAATTCGGGGGGAATGAGCAGTTCTTC.

This clone was seen a few times. The CDR3 reads CASSPSSYEQYF. The DNA of the CDR3 is TGTGCCAGCAGCCCGAGCTCCTACGAGCAGTACTTC. The rearrangement joins TRBV21-1 to TRBJ2-7; the table's TRBD2 call for D was not verified on the DNA. TRBV21-1 is reported as a pseudogene. This CDR3 has 12 residues.

This chain links TRBV7-9 with TRBJ1-2; tentative D call: TRBD1 (5 bases). The ends were cut back, 3 bases at V and 4 bases at J, with 24 bases in the middle. This CDR3 has 18 residues. Germline V gene sequence: CDR1 SEHNR, CDR2 FQNEAQ (reference sequence). The CDR3 DNA reads as TGTGCCAGCAGCTTGGGTTCAGGCAGGGTCGGCCACCTCTATGGCTACACCTTC. Translation: CASSLGSGRVGHLYGYTF.

This clone has more than one count but fewer than ten. The chain joins TRBV27 to TRBJ1-1; D call uncertain. Trimming shortened V by 2 bases and J by 2 bases, and 9 bases separated the two germline ends. This CDR3 is built from 14 residues. Germline values: CDR1 MNHEY, CDR2 SMNVEV (reference sequence). CDR3 residues: CASSLLPLNTEAFF. The CDR3, as DNA: TGTGCCAGCAGTTTACTTCCCTTAAACACTGAAGCTTTCTTT.

The chain carries TRBV10-3 and TRBJ2-2, with 7 bases aligning to TRBD2. Germline values: CDR1 ENHRY, CDR2 SYGVKD. V shed 8 bases, J shed 1 base, and the junction held 16 bases outside the gene matches. This CDR3 contains 18 residues. The CDR3: CAIGGVGLERENTGELFF. CDR3 DNA: TGTGCCATCGGCGGTGTGGGATTGGAGCGGGAGAACACCGGGGAGCTGTTTTTT.

The chain employs TRBV10-3 and TRBJ2-7, with a weak D call TRBD1 (6 bases). Germline values: CDR1 ENHRY, CDR2 SYGVKD. V was clipped by 10 bases and J by 4 bases, with 17 bases between them. The CDR3 extends over 13 amino acids. This chain's CDR3 is CATRDTDAYEQYF. The CDR3, as DNA: TGTGCCACCCGGGACACCGACGCTTACGAGCAGTACTTC.

The chain employs TRBV1 and TRBJ2-4; the D call TRBD1 from the table was never checked on the DNA. TRBV1 is designated a pseudogene. This CDR3 contains 14 residues. This chain's CDR3 is CTSSLGHHGDIQYF. Here the CDR3 DNA reads TGCACCAGCAGCCTCGGACACCACGGAGACATTCAGTACTTC.

The CDR3 loop reads CASSRPILGLDVTQYF. The DNA of the CDR3 is TGTGCCAGCAGTCGTCCAATTTTGGGACTAGATGTGACGCAGTATTTT. This sequence joins TRBV27 and TRBJ2-3; 8 nucleotides agree with TRBD2. CDR1 is MNHEY, CDR2 SMNVEV, per germline (reference sequence). This CDR3 spans 16 amino acids. V trimming: 5 bases; J trimming: 9 bases; junction bases outside the gene matches: 16.

The rearrangement uses TRBV5-1 and TRBJ2-1, with no clear D. The length of the CDR3 is 16 residues. Germline CDR1 and CDR2: SGHRS and YFSETQ. The V end lost 2 bases, the J end lost 3 bases, and 15 bases lay between the germline ends. The CDR3 is CASSFSERFIYNEQFF. In DNA, the CDR3 is TGCGCCAGCAGCTTCTCAGAGAGATTTATCTACAATGAGCAGTTCTTC.

The CDR3 nucleotides are TGTGCCAGCTCACCACGGGGCGAGGAGACCCAGTACTTC. It codes for CASSPRGEETQYF. The chain is built from TRBV18 and TRBJ2-5, with a tentative D call TRBD1 (5 bases). V lost 1 base and J 5 bases, leaving 8 bases between the germline ends. This CDR3 spans 13 amino acids. Germline V gives CDR1 KGHSH, CDR2 LQKENI.

The genes are TRBV4-1 and TRBJ2-1, with 12 bases identical to TRBD2. From germline, CDR1 is MGHRA and CDR2 YSYEKL. Trimming removed 4 bases from V and 0 bases from J; junction bases left unmatched: 4. This CDR3 has 17 amino acids. The CDR3 reads CASSLRTSGNSYNEQFF. Here the CDR3 DNA reads TGCGCCAGCAGCCTGAGGACTAGCGGGAACTCCTACAATGAGCAGTTCTTC.

On this clone itself: At one end, the junction sequence differs from germline, possibly due to a read error. The chain employs TRBV5-1 and TRBJ1-2; 11 positions agree with TRBD1. CDR1 and CDR2 (germline): SGHRS, YFSETQ. The CDR3 totals 20 residues. The DNA for the CDR3 is TGCGCCAGCAGGTTGGAGACTTGGACAGGGGGCTTATTCTCGGGCTATGGCTACACCTTC. Translated, it gives CASRLETWTGGLFSGYGYTF.

The count of this clone is one. The chain carries TRBV27 and TRBJ1-2; D unclear. Germline CDR1 and CDR2: MNHEY and SMNVEV (reference sequence). Trimming removed 4 bases at V and 3 bases at J, with 9 bases between. The CDR3 has 13 amino acids. The CDR3 DNA is TGTGCCAGCAGTTCCCTGGGCCACTATGGCTACACCTTC. This sequence encodes CASSSLGHYGYTF.

V usage is TRBV9 and J usage is TRBJ1-4; D possibly corresponds to TRBD1 (5 bases). V was cut by 0 bases and J by 3 bases, with 9 bases left in between. The length of the CDR3 is 15 residues. Germline V gene data show CDR1 as SGDLS and CDR2 as YYNGEE. CDR3 loop: CASSVAGDANEKLFF. The CDR3 region has the DNA TGTGCCAGCAGCGTAGCGGGGGACGCTAATGAAAAACTGTTTTTT.

V and J are TRBV30 and TRBJ2-1; D gene unclear. V gave up 2 bases and J gave up 0 bases, with 11 bases separating them. The CDR3 loop spans 15 amino acids. From germline, CDR1 is GTSNPN and CDR2 SVGIG (reference sequence). CDR3 DNA sequence: TGTGCCTGGAGTTATCTGGGTAGCTCCTACAATGAGCAGTTCTTC. Residues: CAWSYLGSSYNEQFF.

The J gene is TRBJ2-7, the V gene TRBV14; D gene unclear. Germline V CDR1 and CDR2: SGHDN, FVKESK. Trimming removed 3 bases at V and 3 bases at J, with 12 bases between. The CDR3 consists of 14 residues. Written as DNA, the CDR3 is TGTGCCAGCAGCCATGATACGGAAGACTACGAGCAGTACTTC. Translation: CASSHDTEDYEQYF.